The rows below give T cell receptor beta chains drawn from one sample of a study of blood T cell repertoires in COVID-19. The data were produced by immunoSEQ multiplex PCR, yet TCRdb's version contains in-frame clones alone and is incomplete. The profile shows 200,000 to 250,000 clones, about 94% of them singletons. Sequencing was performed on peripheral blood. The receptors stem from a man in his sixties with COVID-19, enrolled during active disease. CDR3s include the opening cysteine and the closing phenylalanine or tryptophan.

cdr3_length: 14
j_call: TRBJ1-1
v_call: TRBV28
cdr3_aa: CASTSDGRNTEAFF

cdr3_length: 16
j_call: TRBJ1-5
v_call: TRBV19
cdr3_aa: CASSTGQGKGNQPQHF

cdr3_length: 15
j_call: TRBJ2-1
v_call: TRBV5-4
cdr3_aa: CASSLPAGESNEQFF

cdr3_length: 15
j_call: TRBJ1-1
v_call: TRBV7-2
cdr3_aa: CASSSRQGMNTEAFF

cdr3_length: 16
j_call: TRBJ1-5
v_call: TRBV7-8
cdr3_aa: CASSLVGFGSNQPQHF

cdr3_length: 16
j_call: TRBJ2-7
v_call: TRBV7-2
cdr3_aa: CASSADSAPPNYEQYF

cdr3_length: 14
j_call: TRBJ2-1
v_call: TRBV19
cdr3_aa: CASSSFSSYNEQFF

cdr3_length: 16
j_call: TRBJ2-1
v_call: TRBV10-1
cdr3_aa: CASSSSICSSYNEQFF

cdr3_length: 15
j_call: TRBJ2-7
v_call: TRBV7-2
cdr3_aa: CASSLERGGAYEQYF

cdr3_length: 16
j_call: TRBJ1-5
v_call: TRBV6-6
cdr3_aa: CASSYRLGRTNEPQHF

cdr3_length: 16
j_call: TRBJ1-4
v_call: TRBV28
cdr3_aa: CATLQGFGATNEKLFF

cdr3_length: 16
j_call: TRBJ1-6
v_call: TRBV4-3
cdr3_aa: CASSQEGQGGNSPLHF

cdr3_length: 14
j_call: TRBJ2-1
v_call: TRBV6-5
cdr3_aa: CASIPGGSAKRQFF

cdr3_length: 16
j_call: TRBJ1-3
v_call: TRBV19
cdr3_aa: CASSPITGGYGNTIYF

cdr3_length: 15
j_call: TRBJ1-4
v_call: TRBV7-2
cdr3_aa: CASSLQTGANEKLFF

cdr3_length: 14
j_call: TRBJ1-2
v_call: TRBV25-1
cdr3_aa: CASSEGHRGLGYTF

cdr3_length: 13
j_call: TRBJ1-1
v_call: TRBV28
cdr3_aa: CASSLVEDTEAFF

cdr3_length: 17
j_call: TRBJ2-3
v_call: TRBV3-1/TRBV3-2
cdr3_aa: CASSQVGTTPSTDTQYF

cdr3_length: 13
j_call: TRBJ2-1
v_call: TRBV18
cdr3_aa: CASSPVQINEQFF

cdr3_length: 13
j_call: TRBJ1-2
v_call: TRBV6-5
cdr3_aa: CASSYAGAGGYTF

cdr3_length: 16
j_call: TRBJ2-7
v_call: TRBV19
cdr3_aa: CASGTSGTKGPYEQYF

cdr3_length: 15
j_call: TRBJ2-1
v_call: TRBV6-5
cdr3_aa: CASSLPGHPVDEQFF

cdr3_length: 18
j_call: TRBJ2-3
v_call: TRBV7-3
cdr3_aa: CASSLMSGGPPRTDTQYF